These 13 T cell receptor beta chains were all obtained from the same sample, sequenced in a study of glioma-infiltrating T cells after dendritic cell vaccination. Noted time point: after dendritic cell vaccination, including at tumor progression/relapse. Generated by immunoSEQ multiplex PCR, the TCRdb table keeps only in-frame clones and is missing some. The sample has roughly 100,000 clones, 90% seen once. This sample comprised blood, obtained after dendritic cell vaccination. These receptors were collected from a human donor with glioblastoma.

This clone was counted a single time. V is TRBV9 and J is TRBJ2-5, with D possibly matching TRBD2 (6 bases). The CDR3 runs 14 residues. CDR1 is SGDLS and CDR2 is YYNGEE in the germline V gene. V was pared by 0 bases and J by 7 bases, with 13 bases between. The CDR3 DNA follows: TGTGCCAGCAGCGTAGACCTAGCGAGAGGGACCCAGTACTTC. Its translation: CASSVDLARGTQYF.

The V call is TRBV11-3, the J call TRBJ2-5, with 8 bases that match TRBD2. Germline CDR1 is SGHNT and CDR2 is YENEEA. The CDR3 has 17 residues. V lost 2 bases, J lost 5 bases, and 13 bases stayed unmatched. CDR3 region: CASSLFYGRALGETQYF. The DNA of the CDR3 is TGTGCCAGCAGCTTATTCTACGGGAGGGCCCTGGGGGAGACCCAGTACTTC.

The rearrangement uses TRBV5-1 and TRBJ2-1; 11 nucleotides line up with TRBD2. The CDR3 is 16 residues long. Germline V CDR1 and CDR2: SGHRS, YFSETQ. The V gene end was trimmed by 4 bases and the J gene end by 9 bases; junction bases not matched to a gene: 12. The CDR3: CASSGGTSGRFGEQFF. CDR3 sequence (DNA): TGCGCCAGCAGCGGGGGGACTAGCGGACGGTTTGGTGAGCAGTTCTTC.

The chain has TRBV4-1 and TRBJ1-5; tentatively, D is TRBD1 (5 bases). Trimming took off 6 bases at V and 4 bases at J, with 13 bases between the two ends. The V gene's germline CDR1 is MGHRA and CDR2 YSYEKL. The CDR3 sequence is 14 residues long. The CDR3 nucleotides are TGCGCCAGCAGGGGAGGAGGGGAGAATCAGCCCCAGCATTTT. Translated, it gives CASRGGGENQPQHF.

This chain connects TRBV7-8 to TRBJ2-7, with D perhaps TRBD2 (7 bases). Deletions cut 4 bases from V and 0 bases from J, with 16 bases between. There are 16 residues in the CDR3. CDR1 and CDR2 from the germline V gene are SGHVS and FQNEAQ. The CDR3 DNA reads TGTGCCAGCAGCTGGGGGGGGCTAGCGGACTCCTACGAGCAGTACTTC. Amino acids: CASSWGGLADSYEQYF.

The gene calls are TRBV5-1 and TRBJ1-5, with 7 bases matching TRBD1. Trimming at V came to 1 base and at J to 6 bases, leaving 4 bases not matched to a gene. CDR3 length: 14 amino acids. From germline, CDR1 is SGHRS and CDR2 YFSETQ. CDR3: CASSLSTGVQPQHF. CDR3 nucleotide sequence: TGCGCCAGCAGCTTGTCAACAGGGGTTCAGCCCCAGCATTTT.

A single count supports this clone. V usage is TRBV5-1 and J usage is TRBJ2-1, with TRBD2 as a possible D gene (5 bases). Germline CDR1 and CDR2: SGHRS and YFSETQ. This CDR3 is built from 12 residues. The ends were cut back, 2 bases at V and 8 bases at J, with 8 bases in the middle. The CDR3 bases are TGCGCCAGCAGCTTCGAGGGTGATGAGCAGTTCTTC. Translation: CASSFEGDEQFF.

The chain employs TRBV30 and TRBJ1-2; maybe TRBD1 (6 bases). CDR1 and CDR2 (germline): GTSNPN, SVGIG (reference sequence). V shed 0 bases and J shed 7 bases, with 6 bases lying between them. The CDR3 is made up of 11 amino acids. CDR3: CAWSVGAGYTF. Here the CDR3 DNA reads TGTGCCTGGAGTGTGGGGGCTGGCTACACCTTC.

This clone was seen a handful of times. The CDR3 nucleotides read TGTGCCAGCAGCAATGGGAGAGGACACGGGAGTTTAAAGACTGAAGCTTTCTTT. It encodes CASSNGRGHGSLKTEAFF. This chain connects TRBV21-1 to TRBJ1-1. TRBV21-1 is a pseudogene. This CDR3 comprises 18 residues.

This clone was picked up one time. The chain couples TRBV5-5 to TRBJ2-1; the D gene is possibly TRBD2 (6 bases). The CDR3 contains 14 residues. Germline lookup yields CDR1 SGHKS and CDR2 YYEKEE (reference sequence). Trimming removed 4 bases at V and 4 bases at J, with 12 bases between. The chain's CDR3 is CASSAGTGYNEQFF. In DNA, the CDR3 is TGTGCCAGCAGCGCCGGGACTGGATACAATGAGCAGTTCTTC. Full variable domain (outside the CDR3, taken from reference TRBV5-5 and TRBJ2-1): DAGVTQSPTHLIKTRGQQVTLRCSPISGHKSVSWYQQVLGQGPQFIFQYYEKEERGRGNFPDRFSARQFPNYSSELNVNALLLGDSALYLCASSAGTGYNEQFFGPGTRLTVL.

V gene TRBV30 combines with J gene TRBJ2-1, with 9 bases identical to TRBD2. Germline V gene lookup returns CDR1 GTSNPN and CDR2 SVGIG (reference sequence). The CDR3 spans 17 residues. The V and J ends lost 2 bases and 12 bases, in that order; junction bases with no gene match: 20. For the CDR3, the DNA is TGTGCCTGGAGTTTCCCGCATAGCGGGGGCCTTCTTGGCGGGCAGTTCTTC. Amino acid sequence: CAWSFPHSGGLLGGQFF.

The V call is TRBV5-1, the J call TRBJ1-5; 7 bases are a match to TRBD1. With V trimmed by 4 bases and J by 6 bases, 4 bases remained unmatched. This CDR3 is built from 13 residues. Germline CDR1 and CDR2: SGHRS and YFSETQ. The CDR3 DNA sequence: TGCGCCAGCAGCAATCAGGGGGGTCAGCCCCAGCATTTT. This gives the protein CASSNQGGQPQHF.

The chain employs TRBV6-1 and TRBJ1-2; TRBD1 aligns across 9 bases. Trimming took 7 bases from V and 8 from J; bases not matched to a gene: 8. The CDR3 length is 13 residues. Germline-derived CDR1 and CDR2 are MNHNS and SASEGT. Written as DNA, the CDR3 is TGTGCCAGCACCAGGGACAGGGCCAAGGGCTACACCTTC. Translated: CASTRDRAKGYTF.